A single sample is the source of the 29 T cell receptor beta chains below, sequenced in a study of beta chain features in type 1 diabetes. TCRB transcripts that were expressed got sequenced, as all of the isolated RNA had been reverse transcribed. The method was immunoSEQ multiplex PCR; TCRdb's version includes in-frame clones alone and lacks a portion of them. The table shows approximately 140,000 clones, with 9% to 10% occurring only once. The sequenced sample consisted of central memory CD4+ T cells from blood. Source of these receptors: a woman in her thirties or forties in good health.

The chain combines TRBV23-1 with TRBJ1-1, with D uncertain. TRBV23-1 has ORF status, its function being uncertain. Trimming took off 3 bases at V and 1 base at J, with 9 bases between the two ends. This CDR3 has 14 amino acids. DNA of the CDR3: TGCGCCAGCAGTCATACGGGGAGGAACACTGAAGCTTTCTTT. Translated: CASSHTGRNTEAFF.

In its sample, this clone was seen a few times. The genes are TRBV5-1 and TRBJ2-5, with 9 bases fitting TRBD2. The germline CDR1 and CDR2 sequences are SGHRS and YFSETQ. J was trimmed by 5 bases and V by 4 bases; bases with no gene match: 9. CDR3 length equals 15 residues. CDR3 in DNA: TGCGCCAGCAGCACAAGCGGGGGGCAGGAGGAGACCCAGTACTTC. Amino acid sequence: CASSTSGGQEETQYF.

V is TRBV19 and J is TRBJ1-4; no clear D. The CDR3 is made up of 14 amino acids. Germline V gene sequence: CDR1 LNHDA, CDR2 SQIVND (reference sequence). Trimming cost V 7 bases and J 0 bases, with 9 bases left between them. Here the CDR3 DNA reads TGTGCCAGTAATCGACTTTCAACTAATGAAAAACTGTTTTTT. The encoded protein is CASNRLSTNEKLFF.

This clone was counted at least ten times. This rearrangement joins TRBV29-1 to TRBJ2-1, with a possible D match to TRBD2 (5 bases). Trimming took 6 bases from V and 10 from J, leaving 19 bases between them. The CDR3 consists of 13 residues. The germline V gene encodes CDR1 SQVTM and CDR2 ANQGSEA. The CDR3 loop is CSVLFGGRKEQFF. The CDR3 coding sequence is TGCAGCGTGTTGTTTGGAGGTCGGAAGGAGCAGTTCTTC.

This clone was seen ten or more times. V is TRBV7-2 and J is TRBJ2-1; TRBD2 matches at 7 bases. V shed 1 base and J 4 bases; nucleotides not matched to a gene: 1. CDR3 size: 14 residues. The germline V gene encodes CDR1 SGHTA and CDR2 FQGNSA. The CDR3 bases are TGTGCCAGCAGCTTAGGCGGGGGTTACAATGAGCAGTTCTTC. Translated: CASSLGGGYNEQFF.

The DNA of the CDR3 is TGTGCCAGCAGGCTACAGGGGAGCTCCTACAATGAGCAGTTCTTC. Its protein product is CASRLQGSSYNEQFF. This chain links TRBV7-9 with TRBJ2-1; the match to TRBD1 covers 7 bases. CDR3 length: 15 amino acids. V lost 6 bases and J lost 0; bases outside the gene matches: 5. Germline CDR1 and CDR2: SEHNR and FQNEAQ (reference sequence).

V usage is TRBV27 and J usage is TRBJ2-3; TRBD2 agrees at 11 bases. The CDR3 runs 18 residues. The ends lost 6 bases at V and 2 bases at J; junction bases unmatched: 13. Per the germline V gene, CDR1 is MNHEY and CDR2 is SMNVEV (reference sequence). CDR3 sequence: CASRASGGTNKITDTQYF. DNA for the CDR3: TGTGCCAGCAGAGCTAGCGGGGGGACCAACAAGATCACAGATACGCAGTATTTT.

CDR3 in amino acids: CASSRSTPGLAGVRTDTQYF. The CDR3 nucleotides are TGTGCCAGCAGCCGATCTACCCCAGGACTAGCGGGGGTTCGCACAGATACGCAGTATTTT. This chain connects TRBV13 to TRBJ2-3; 13 nucleotides line up with TRBD2. The CDR3 spans 20 residues. V shed 5 bases and J 1 base; nucleotides not matched to a gene: 15. CDR1 and CDR2 (germline): PRHDT, FYEKMQ (reference sequence). The entire variable domain, with the rest obtained from reference TRBV13 and TRBJ2-3, is as follows: AAGVIQSPRHLIKEKRETATLKCYPIPRHDTVYWYQQGPGQDPQFLISFYEKMQSDKGSIPDRFSAQQFSDYHSELNMSSLELGDSALYFCASSRSTPGLAGVRTDTQYFGPGTRLTVL.

This clone was seen more than once but under ten times. The chain is built from TRBV7-9 and TRBJ2-7, with D unresolved. This CDR3 is 15 amino acids long. The V gene lost 7 bases and the J gene lost 3 bases, with 19 bases spanning the gap. Germline values: CDR1 SEHNR, CDR2 FQNEAQ (reference sequence). The CDR3 nucleotides are TGTGCCAGCACCGCCCGAGGCCCAAATTACTACGAGCAGTACTTC. Amino acid sequence: CASTARGPNYYEQYF. Combining the CDR3 with reference TRBV7-9 and TRBJ2-7 gives the whole variable domain DTGVSQNPRHKITKRGQNVTFRCDPISEHNRLYWYRQTLGQGPEFLTYFQNEAQLEKSRLLSDRFSAERPKGSFSTLEIQRTEQGDSAMYLCASTARGPNYYEQYFGPGTRLTVT.

The table lists this clone with a few counts. The J gene is TRBJ2-5, the V gene TRBV11-2; 8 bases map to TRBD1. The CDR3 loop spans 15 amino acids. The germline CDR1 and CDR2 sequences are SGHAT and FQNNGV. Trimming at V came to 1 base and at J to 5 bases, leaving 6 bases not matched to a gene. CDR3 protein: CASSLGTGGFETQYF. The CDR3 DNA reads TGTGCCAGCAGCTTAGGTACAGGGGGGTTCGAGACCCAGTACTTC. The whole variable domain, filled in from reference TRBV11-2 and TRBJ2-5, reads EAGVAQSPRYKIIEKRQSVAFWCNPISGHATLYWYQQILGQGPKLLIQFQNNGVVDDSQLPKDRFSAERLKGVDSTLKIQPAKLEDSAVYLCASSLGTGGFETQYFGPGTRLLVL.

This sequence joins TRBV5-4 and TRBJ1-2; TRBD1 agrees at 7 bases. V shed 2 bases and J 6 bases; nucleotides not matched to a gene: 7. The CDR3 sequence is 14 residues long. Germline-derived CDR1 and CDR2 are SGHNT and YYREEE (reference sequence). CDR3 nucleotide sequence: TGTGCCAGCAGCTTAAACAGGGGTGGGAATGGCTACACCTTC. Residues: CASSLNRGGNGYTF.

This clone has more than one count but fewer than ten. CDR3 region: CASSRDIPGYTF. The CDR3 nucleotides read TGTGCCAGCAGTCGGGACATTCCTGGCTACACCTTC. The chain recombines TRBV2 with TRBJ1-2, with a weak D call TRBD1 (6 bases). This CDR3 spans 12 amino acids. Germline V gene sequence: CDR1 SNHLY, CDR2 FYNNEI. Trimming took 5 bases from V and 7 from J, leaving 11 bases between them.

V and J are TRBV5-4 and TRBJ2-4, with TRBD2 identical over 13 bases. This CDR3 has 16 residues. Germline V gives CDR1 SGHNT, CDR2 YYREEE (reference sequence). With V trimmed by 1 base and J by 7 bases, 5 bases remained unmatched. The CDR3 spells CASSLQLAGGRNIQYF. As DNA, the CDR3 is TGTGCCAGCAGCTTGCAACTAGCGGGGGGGCGGAACATTCAGTACTTC. The full variable domain, completed using reference TRBV5-4 and TRBJ2-4, is ETGVTQSPTHLIKTRGQQVTLRCSSQSGHNTVSWYQQALGQGPQFIFQYYREEENGRGNFPPRFSGLQFPNYSSELNVNALELDDSALYLCASSLQLAGGRNIQYFGAGTRLSVL.

CDR3 amino acids: CASSQERPPSPYEQYF. The CDR3 nucleotides read TGCGCCAGCAGCCAAGAGAGGCCACCCTCACCGTACGAGCAGTACTTC. The chain joins TRBV4-3 to TRBJ2-7; no clear D. The germline V and J ends were trimmed by 0 bases and 4 bases, with 16 bases remaining between them. Germline CDR1 and CDR2: LGHNA and YSLEER. CDR3 length equals 16 residues.

The sample holds a few counts of this clone. V gene TRBV2 combines with J gene TRBJ1-2; tentatively, D is TRBD1 (5 bases). The V and J ends lost 4 bases and 8 bases respectively, with 23 bases between them. The length of the CDR3 is 16 residues. Germline loops: CDR1 SNHLY, CDR2 FYNNEI. As DNA, the CDR3 is TGTGCCAGCAGTGGGGGGGTCAGGAAACTTCGCGAGGGCTACACCTTC. It encodes CASSGGVRKLREGYTF.

This clone has ten or more counts. V gene TRBV7-2 combines with J gene TRBJ2-5; D remains unclear. Germline V gene lookup returns CDR1 SGHTA and CDR2 FQGNSA. The CDR3 contains 11 residues. V lost 1 base and J 10 bases, leaving 7 bases between the germline ends. CDR3 DNA: TGTGCCAGCAGCTTAGACTCCCTCCAGTACTTC. This sequence encodes CASSLDSLQYF.

The chain recombines TRBV6-1 with TRBJ2-1, with TRBD1 matching 9 bases. Germline CDR1 reads MNHNS; CDR2 reads SASEGT. V lost 4 bases to trimming and J lost 5 bases; unmatched junction nucleotides: 6. CDR3 length equals 15 residues. The CDR3 nucleotides are TGTGCCAGCAGTGGCAACAGGGGGCTCGACAATGAGCAGTTCTTC. Its protein product is CASSGNRGLDNEQFF.

The chain couples TRBV19 to TRBJ2-1, with D tentatively TRBD2 (5 bases). The CDR3 spans 15 residues. Trimming took off 4 bases at V and 9 bases at J, with 19 bases between the two ends. Germline CDR1 and CDR2: LNHDA and SQIVND (reference sequence). The CDR3 region has the DNA TGTGCCAGTAGTACCCCGGGGATGCGTGGCGGTGAGCAGTTCTTC. Translated, it gives CASSTPGMRGGEQFF.

This clone turned up a few times. The chain employs TRBV23-1 and TRBJ1-4; D remains unclear. TRBV23-1 is labeled an ORF, and its function is uncertain. This CDR3 contains 15 residues. V gave up 4 bases and J gave up 2 bases, with 11 bases separating them. The DNA of the CDR3 is TGCGCCAGCAGTCGGGCACTCACGACTAATGAAAAACTGTTTTTT. Its protein is CASSRALTTNEKLFF.

This clone was seen repeatedly, ten times or more. The V gene is TRBV4-3, the J gene TRBJ2-3; D not resolved. Germline V gene sequence: CDR1 LGHNA, CDR2 YSLEER. The CDR3 extends over 11 amino acids. V was cut by 6 bases and J by 4 bases, with 5 bases left in between. CDR3 amino acids: CASRLADTQYF. The CDR3 bases are TGCGCCAGCAGGCTAGCAGATACGCAGTATTTT.

This clone was picked up a small number of times. The V and J genes are TRBV7-2 and TRBJ2-2, with 7 nucleotides matching TRBD2. V was clipped by 0 bases and J by 8 bases; unmatched bases: 6. CDR1 SGHTA and CDR2 FQGNSA come from the germline V gene. This CDR3 is 15 amino acids long. The CDR3 coding sequence is TGTGCCAGCAGCTTAGCGCTGGGGGGGGTGGGGGAGCTGTTTTTT. It yields the protein CASSLALGGVGELFF. The full variable domain, with the rest looked up from reference TRBV7-2 and TRBJ2-2, is GAGVSQSPSNKVTEKGKDVELRCDPISGHTALYWYRQSLGQGLEFLIYFQGNSAPDKSGLPSDRFSAERTGGSVSTLTIQRTQQEDSAVYLCASSLALGGVGELFFGEGSRLTVL.

This clone was found many times. The V call is TRBV29-1, the J call TRBJ2-5; D is perhaps TRBD2 (7 bases). The CDR3 loop spans 14 amino acids. CDR1 and CDR2 from the germline V gene are SQVTM and ANQGSEA. Trimming stripped 4 bases from V and 5 bases from J, with 17 bases between. CDR3 residues: CSVVSGGGLETQYF. The CDR3 nucleotides read TGCAGCGTTGTTTCGGGGGGCGGTTTGGAGACCCAGTACTTC.

The chain couples TRBV2 to TRBJ2-3, with D maybe TRBD2 (6 bases). CDR1 and CDR2 from the germline V gene are SNHLY and FYNNEI. V was cut by 3 bases and J by 5 bases, with 15 bases left in between. CDR3 size: 15 residues. CDR3 loop: CASSDRGTMGDTQYF. As DNA, the CDR3 is TGTGCCAGCAGTGATCGGGGGACGATGGGAGATACGCAGTATTTT.

This clone has at least ten counts. The rearrangement uses TRBV7-9 and TRBJ2-3, with D possibly TRBD1 on 5 matching bases. The CDR3 extends over 12 amino acids. Germline CDR1 SEHNR, CDR2 FQNEAQ (reference sequence). Trimming removed 11 bases from V and 4 bases from J, with 13 bases in between. The CDR3 protein is CAAQTRADTQYF. The CDR3 region has the DNA TGTGCCGCCCAGACCAGGGCAGATACGCAGTATTTT.

The chain is built from TRBV7-9 and TRBJ2-1; a possible D gene is TRBD2 (5 bases). The CDR3 runs 15 residues. The ends were cut back, 6 bases at V and 10 bases at J, with 22 bases in the middle. Germline lookup yields CDR1 SEHNR and CDR2 FQNEAQ (reference sequence). The CDR3 nucleotides read TGTGCCAGCAGGGAGGTACCAGCCACACTCCCCGAGCAGTTCTTC. Translation gives CASREVPATLPEQFF.

This rearrangement joins TRBV6-4 to TRBJ2-1; 15 bases match TRBD2. The CDR3 extends over 16 amino acids. V trimming: 3 bases; J trimming: 7 bases; junction bases outside the gene matches: 4. Germline loops: CDR1 MRHNA, CDR2 SNTAGT. CDR3 amino acids: CASSELGLAGGNEQFF. DNA for the CDR3: TGTGCCAGCAGTGAACTGGGACTAGCGGGGGGTAATGAGCAGTTCTTC.

This clone occurred a few times. This chain uses TRBV18 with TRBJ2-7, with D tentatively TRBD2 (5 bases). V lost 6 bases to trimming and J lost 6 bases, with 12 bases between them. From germline, CDR1 is KGHSH and CDR2 LQKENI. This CDR3 region has 12 residues. CDR3 bases: TGTGCCAGCTCTTCCGGGATGGGCGAGCAGTACTTC. Protein sequence: CASSSGMGEQYF.

This clone was detected a few times. This chain uses TRBV6-1 with TRBJ2-1, with no clear D. V lost 4 bases to trimming and J lost 4 bases, with 8 bases between them. The CDR3 extends over 13 amino acids. Germline lookup yields CDR1 MNHNS and CDR2 SASEGT. Here the CDR3 reads CASSGAAYNEQFF. CDR3 coding DNA: TGTGCCAGCAGTGGGGCAGCTTACAATGAGCAGTTCTTC.

This clone was counted only a few times. The chain links TRBV4-3 to TRBJ2-7; D call uncertain. The CDR3 totals 13 residues. The V end lost 0 bases, the J end lost 6 bases, and 9 bases lay between the germline ends. CDR1 is LGHNA and CDR2 is YSLEER in the germline V gene. The CDR3 here is CASSQDLDTEQYF. CDR3 bases: TGCGCCAGCAGCCAAGATCTCGACACCGAGCAGTACTTC.